Listed below are T cell receptor beta chains from one sample, sequenced in a study of T cell repertoires in cytomegalovirus infection. One entry per CDR3 protein results from TCRdb running MiXCR on the reads. The data contain fewer than 900,000 distinct CDR3 sequences, roughly 28% of them seen just once; the ten biggest clones take up roughly 14%. These receptors have no known antigen. The sequenced sample was cultured CD8+ T cells from PBMCs, obtained from culture after CMV antigen stimulation. The receptors were gathered from a human donor in good health (CMV status not recorded). Some clones in this sample may be carry-over from other donors' samples. Each CDR3 is given with its conserved first and last residue. Each record gives: J gene, V gene, D gene, clone size, CDR3 DNA, CDR3 protein. The D gene is left open where the match is weak. Only part of the rows carry a size: once, few, many, or a class if the clone is expanded.

>TRBJ2-1|TRBV4-1|.|.
TGCGCCAGCAGCCAATCTGGGGCCTTAGACAATGAGCAGTTCTTC
CASSQSGALDNEQFF
>TRBJ1-1|TRBV2|.|.
TGTGCCAGCGGACAGCCAAAATCGGAAGCTTTCTTT
CASGQPKSEAFF
>TRBJ2-1|TRBV7-9|.|few
TGTGCCAGCAGCGGACTAGGACAGTACAATGAGCAGTTCTTC
CASSGLGQYNEQFF
>TRBJ2-2|TRBV2|.|.
TGTGCCAGCAGTGGTAGGGCGGGGGCTCTCCGCGGGGAGCTGTTTTTT
CASSGRAGALRGELFF
>TRBJ2-3|TRBV9|TRBD2|few
TGTGCCAGCAGCGGCGGGGGGAGGGCAGATACGCAGTATTTT
CASSGGGRADTQYF
>TRBJ1-6|TRBV6-6|.|few
TGTGCCAGCAGGTGGGCCTCCCGCGAAGGCATATACGATTCACCCCTCCACTTT
CASRWASREGIYDSPLHF
>TRBJ1-2|TRBV12-3/TRBV12-4|TRBD1|.
TGTGCCAGCAGTTTAACCGGGACAGGGATAACTGGCTACACCTTC
CASSLTGTGITGYTF
>TRBJ2-7|TRBV4-2|.|.
TGTGCCAGCAGCCAAGAGGGTGGTGGGGCGGAGCAGTACTTC
CASSQEGGGAEQYF
>TRBJ2-2|TRBV12-3/TRBV12-4|.|.
TGTGCCGTCCGGGACACCGGGGAGCTGTTTTTT
CAVRDTGELFF
>TRBJ2-2|TRBV29-1|TRBD2|few
TGCAGCGTCCCTAGCGGGGCGTCGGCCGGGGAGCTGTTTTTT
CSVPSGASAGELFF
>TRBJ2-7|TRBV29-1|.|.
TGCAGCGTTGAGGTTTTTGATGGCGGACAGAGCTACGAGCAGTACTTC
CSVEVFDGGQSYEQYF
>TRBJ2-3|TRBV9|.|.
TGTGCCAGCAGCGTAGTTGGGGGACCAGGGCGCACAGATACGCAGTATTTT
CASSVVGGPGRTDTQYF
>TRBJ1-1|TRBV10-3|.|.
TGTGCCATCAGGGGGGATCAGGGTGGAATCCCTGAAGCTTTCTTT
CAIRGDQGGIPEAFF
>TRBJ1-2|TRBV6-6|.|few
TGTGCCAGCAGTTACTCTCCGGGGGCCGGAAATGGCTACACCTTC
CASSYSPGAGNGYTF
>TRBJ2-5|TRBV6-1|TRBD1|.
TGTGCCAGCAGTCACCAACCGACAGGGGTTGGAGAGACCCAGTACTTC
CASSHQPTGVGETQYF
>TRBJ1-2|TRBV20-1|.|.
TGCAGTGCTAGAGAGGGGGACGGCTACACCTTC
CSAREGDGYTF
>TRBJ2-5|TRBV7-9|.|many
TGTGCCAGCAGCTTACCGGCGGGTGCGACCCAGTACTTC
CASSLPAGATQYF
>TRBJ1-1|TRBV7-2|.|many
TGTGCCAGCAGGGCCGGGGACCTCGTTACTGAAGCTTTCTTT
CASRAGDLVTEAFF
>TRBJ2-1|TRBV7-6|TRBD2|.
TGTGCCAGCAGCTTTGGACTAGACAATGAGCAGTTCTTC
CASSFGLDNEQFF
>TRBJ1-1|TRBV4-1|.|few
TGCGCCAGCAGCCAAGGGGCAGACACTGAAGCTTTCTTT
CASSQGADTEAFF
>TRBJ2-1|TRBV6-5|TRBD2|.
TGTGCCAGCATGGCGGGGGGGTACAATGAGCAGTTCTTC
CASMAGGYNEQFF
>TRBJ2-1|TRBV12-3/TRBV12-4|TRBD2|.
TGTGCCAGCAGTTTTAGCGGGGCAACAAACAATGAGCAGTTCTTC
CASSFSGATNNEQFF
>TRBJ2-5|TRBV9|TRBD1|few
TGTGCCAGCAGCGTAGCCCGGGACAGAGAAGAGACCCAGTACTTC
CASSVARDREETQYF
>TRBJ2-1|TRBV12-3/TRBV12-4|TRBD2|.
TGTGCCAGCAGTTTCAATCTACTAGCGGGGGATTACAATGAGCAGTTCTTC
CASSFNLLAGDYNEQFF
>TRBJ1-2|TRBV12-5|.|few
TGTGCTAGTGGTTTGGCCCTACCGGACAGTACCTATGGCTACACCTTC
CASGLALPDSTYGYTF
>TRBJ1-4|TRBV5-4|.|many
TGTGCCAGCAGCTTAGGGCCGGACAGTAATGAAAAACTGTTTTTT
CASSLGPDSNEKLFF
>TRBJ1-2|TRBV6-1|.|few
TGTGCCAGCAGATCAGCCCCCGGGGAGGCCTCCGAGTATTATGGCTACACCTTC
CASRSAPGEASEYYGYTF
>TRBJ2-5|TRBV3-1|TRBD2|.
TGTGCCAGCAGCCAAGACCTAGCGGGTCTGTCGACTCAAGAGACCCAGTACTTC
CASSQDLAGLSTQETQYF
>TRBJ1-1|TRBV14|TRBD1|.
TGTGCCAGCAGCCGCTCCTTCCGGGACAGGGTAATGAACACTGAAGCTTTCTTT
CASSRSFRDRVMNTEAFF
>TRBJ2-6|TRBV7-9|TRBD1|.
TGTGCCAGCAGGGGACAGGTTGACTCTGGGGCCAACGTCCTGACTTTC
CASRGQVDSGANVLTF
>TRBJ2-7|TRBV7-9|.|.
TGTGCCAGCAGCCCCGTCGGCAGGGGGGGGAACGAGCAGTACTTC
CASSPVGRGGNEQYF
>TRBJ2-3|TRBV9|.|.
TGTGCCAGCAGCACGGGGGTCGGGCAGTATTTT
CASSTGVGQYF
>TRBJ1-1|TRBV7-9|.|many
TGTGCCAGCAGCCAGTTCTTGGGGTTTCTGATGGGGACTGAAGCTTTCTTT
CASSQFLGFLMGTEAFF
>TRBJ1-1|TRBV29-1|TRBD1|.
TGCAGCGTTTGGGACAGGGGCGGGTACCCAATGAACACTGAAGCTTTCTTT
CSVWDRGGYPMNTEAFF
>TRBJ1-1|TRBV10-3|.|few
TGTGCCATCAGTGAGTCGAGTCGGGGGGCCCGTACTGAAGCTTTCTTT
CAISESSRGARTEAFF
>TRBJ1-1|TRBV7-9|.|.
TGTGCCAGCAGCCCCCCCCGTGGGGTCCTGAACACTGAAGCTTTCTTT
CASSPPRGVLNTEAFF
>TRBJ2-5|TRBV7-2|TRBD2|many
TGTGCCAGCAGCCCCCGTTCGAGCGGGGTGAAGACCCAGTACTTC
CASSPRSSGVKTQYF
>TRBJ2-2|TRBV7-9|.|few
TGTGCCAGCAGCCCAGACGGGACACCCAACACCGGGGAGCTGTTTTTT
CASSPDGTPNTGELFF
>TRBJ2-3|TRBV5-1|.|once
TGCGCCAGCAGCTCCATATCAGATACGCAGTATTTT
CASSSISDTQYF
>TRBJ2-1|TRBV20-1|TRBD2|few
TGCAGTGCTGGGGCCAAGGAGGGGCGGGGGAATGAGCAGTTCTTC
CSAGAKEGRGNEQFF
>TRBJ1-1|TRBV7-9|.|.
TGTGCCAGCAGCTCGGCCTCGGCCAGCACTGAAGCTTTCTTT
CASSSASASTEAFF
>TRBJ1-1|TRBV19|TRBD1|.
TGTGCCAGTGGGACAGGAACGAACACTGAAGCTTTCTTT
CASGTGTNTEAFF
>TRBJ1-1|TRBV12-3/TRBV12-4|.|.
TGTGCCAGCAGTCCCCCCGGCACCACGAAAACTGAAGCTTTCTTT
CASSPPGTTKTEAFF
>TRBJ1-1|TRBV7-9|.|many
TGTGCCAGCAGCTTGTACCCAGGAGAAACTGAAGCTTTCTTT
CASSLYPGETEAFF
>TRBJ2-1|TRBV6-1|TRBD2|few
TGTGCCAGCGCCTCCCTAGCGGGTCCGTACAATGAGCAGTTCTTC
CASASLAGPYNEQFF
>TRBJ2-3|TRBV14|.|.
TGTGCCAGCAGCCAAGGATTTTCGACAGCGACTAGCACAGATACGCAGTATTTT
CASSQGFSTATSTDTQYF
>TRBJ1-1|TRBV7-9|TRBD1|few
TGTGCCAGCAGCCCTCCCCAGACAGGGTTCCCTGAAGCTTTCTTT
CASSPPQTGFPEAFF
>TRBJ2-7|TRBV7-2|.|few
TGTGCCAGCAGCTTAGCCCTCCCGGGGGAAATCGGGTACGAGCAGTACTTC
CASSLALPGEIGYEQYF
>TRBJ2-7|TRBV7-6|.|.
TGTGCCAGCAGCTTAAGCTTAGGGGCGAGGACCTACGAGCAGTACTTC
CASSLSLGARTYEQYF
>TRBJ2-5|TRBV7-8|.|.
TGTGCCAGCAGCCCCCCCTTGGTGGAGAGCGAGGAGACCCAGTACTTC
CASSPPLVESEETQYF
>TRBJ1-4|TRBV5-6|.|few
TGTGCCAGCACCTCCGACCCTGGGAAGATGAAGAAACTGTTTTTT
CASTSDPGKMKKLFF
>TRBJ2-1|TRBV7-6|TRBD2|many
TGTGCCAGCAGCCCAACTCCGGGGCTAGCGGGGATTTACAATGAGCAGTTCTTC
CASSPTPGLAGIYNEQFF
>TRBJ2-7|TRBV6-1|.|few
TGTGCCAGCGAGGAGGTTTCGTACGAGCAGTACTTC
CASEEVSYEQYF
>TRBJ2-3|TRBV7-9|TRBD1|few
TGTGCCAGCAGCTCTCACAGGGGCCTCGGCACAGATACGCAGTATTTT
CASSSHRGLGTDTQYF
>TRBJ1-5|TRBV5-1|.|.
TGCGCCAGCAGCACCCTGGGGGGAGGTCAGCCCCAGCATTTT
CASSTLGGGQPQHF
>TRBJ1-2|TRBV10-3|.|.
TGTGCCATCAGTGATCGGACACCAACTAACTATGGCTACACCTTC
CAISDRTPTNYGYTF
>TRBJ2-3|TRBV20-1|.|many
TGCAGTGCTAGAGAGGGACTCCTCTCCGGGGCAGATACGCAGTATTTT
CSAREGLLSGADTQYF
>TRBJ1-1|TRBV11-1|.|many
TGTGCCAGCAGCTTAGCGGACGGTTTCACTGAAGCTTTCTTT
CASSLADGFTEAFF
>TRBJ1-1|TRBV6-5|.|.
TGTGCCAGCAGTTACCGCGAGGGGGACACTGAAGCTTTCTTT
CASSYREGDTEAFF
>TRBJ2-5|TRBV20-1|TRBD1|.
TGCAGTGCTAGAGATGACGGTTCAGGGGGATTTGAGACCCAGTACTTC
CSARDDGSGGFETQYF